This TCR beta chain was sequenced during a study of T cells in Graves' hyperthyroidism and ophthalmopathy (dated by TCRdb to between 2018 and 2021). Study-level background: To identify distinguishing TCR V-J signatures, a discovery cohort of 100 patients was used, comprising 43 with Graves' ophthalmopathy and around 57 with stable Graves' hyperthyroidism. Whether ophthalmopathy could be predicted prospectively was tested in an independent validation cohort made up of about 18 hyperthyroidism patients plus 17 patients who later progressed to ophthalmopathy. The roughly 90 discovery patients were divided at random into training and test sets in a 7:3 ratio. The study also compared thyroid tissue and blood T-cell repertoires from roughly 6 Graves' hyperthyroidism patients. After blood sampling, hyperthyroidism patients were treated with methimazole at a starting dose of 30 mg daily, and ophthalmopathy patients were treated with high-dose intravenous methylprednisolone. The paper reports TCR Vbeta CDR3 sequencing of roughly 140 peripheral blood samples: around 41 ophthalmopathy, under 85 hyperthyroidism and 17 progressor patients.

What the research found in general, with its limitations: Ophthalmopathy was separated from stable hyperthyroidism by a 13 V-J signature model, with just over 85% sensitivity and roughly 84% specificity obtained in cross-validation and 80%/75% obtained in testing. Blood samples also contained most of the expanded thyroid clonotypes (frequency above 0.001), which suggests that blood repertoires may reflect thyroid immune responses. No statistical method was used to set the sample size in advance, and investigators knew the group allocation. In validation, the model predicted progression to ophthalmopathy a median of 6.5 months before onset, with roughly 70% sensitivity and 72.22% specificity.

A patient counted as having stable Graves' hyperthyroidism if no progression to ophthalmopathy occurred over 18 months of follow-up. The hyperthyroidism patients were between 18 and 65 years old and newly diagnosed, with a disease duration of less than 2 months. Patients with uncontrolled infections, other autoimmune diseases, pregnancy or lactation were excluded. Diagnoses were established on the basis of clinical symptoms, serum thyroxine and TRAb, thyroid ultrasound, and orbital computed tomography. Total RNA was extracted with Trizol reagent, and quality was checked on an Agilent 2100 Bioanalyzer. This clonotype occurred many times. No antigen is known for it. The record has no base qualities; no much larger clone is one base away. TCR beta CDR3 regions were amplified from RNA transcripts. The first round of RT-PCR for the TCR CDR3 was performed with the HTBI primer set and the Qiagen OneStep RT-PCR kit. Libraries were constructed in a second round of multiplex PCR, after which size selection and purification were carried out. The libraries were sequenced on an Illumina HiSeq2000 using paired-end 100 bp reads. As for how the authors treated the data: SOAPnuke was used to process the raw data, removing reads that contained adapters or uncalled bases, had a mean Phred below 15, or lacked an exact match to the constant primer or identifier. COPE v1.2.5 was used to merge the high-quality paired reads, and each unique nucleotide sequence was defined as a clonotype. Clonotypes were aligned to IMGT TRBV, TRBD and TRBJ reference segments using MiTCR v1.1. The analysis included only V-J combinations with a frequency above 0.0001, which together covered more than 99% of the repertoires. A TCS score was defined as the ratio of F50 (clonal expansion) to E x V (chaos), with BLOSUM62-based TCRdist applied between CDR3 peptides within each V-J. Welch's t-statistics and random forest reduced fewer than 550 V-J features to roughly 13, which were used in a naive Bayes classifier (R e1071). TCRdb applied fastp at Q25 and MiXCR to the public reads, then kept only in-frame beta chains. Rows with a matching CDR3 protein are joined into one entry that keeps the most common DNA and genes. TCRdb, rather than the study authors, made the V and J calls. Present in this sample are 600,000 or so distinct CDR3 sequences, around 46% of which were seen just once. Approximately 8.2% of the sample rests with the top ten.

The receptor's source is a woman in her late teens or twenties with Graves' hyperthyroidism. Donor details come from another sample of the same person, matched by shared clones. The sample consisted of peripheral blood or thyroid tissue (not recorded which).

The nucleotide sequence reads TGTGCCAGCAGTGCGGACAGGGGACGCTATGGCTACACCTTC. Its product reads: CASSADRGRYGYTF. This chain is built from TRBV2 and TRBJ1-2; TRBD1 agrees with 9 junctional bases. CDR1 SNHLY and CDR2 FYNNEI are derived from the germline V gene. The CDR3 sequence holds 14 residues, the cysteine and phenylalanine included. The retained sequence is limited to the CDR3, 42 bases, with the frame set at the first base. V lost 4 bases and J lost 4 bases, and the count of bases not matched to a germline gene is 4.